Below, 13 T cell receptor beta chains from the same sample are listed, as sequenced in a study of early T cells in non-severe SARS-CoV-2 infection. TCRdb reanalysed the 5' RACE reads using MiXCR and keeps one entry per CDR3 protein. The sample lists about 83,000 distinct CDR3 sequences; around 15% were seen once. Sequenced sample: whole blood. Source of these receptors: an adult who was a healthcare worker with PCR-confirmed SARS-CoV-2 infection or an uninfected control (not recorded which).

This clonotype has a count of ten or more. The chain uses TRBV29-1 and TRBJ2-2, with 10 bases that match TRBD1. V lost 7 bases to trimming and J lost 4 bases; unmatched junction nucleotides: 3. The CDR3 is made up of 13 amino acids. Germline lookup yields CDR1 SQVTM and CDR2 ANQGSEA. CDR3 sequence: CSARTGGTGELFF. The CDR3 nucleotides read TGCAGCGCCCGGACAGGGGGCACCGGGGAGCTGTTTTTT.

The J gene is TRBJ1-2, the V gene TRBV29-1; TRBD1 might be the D (6 bases). Germline loops: CDR1 SQVTM, CDR2 ANQGSEA. CDR3 length equals 13 residues. Trimming left V 2 bases short and J 1 base short, with 8 bases between. The CDR3 is CSVEKDSNYGYTF. CDR3 bases: TGCAGCGTTGAAAAGGACAGTAACTATGGCTACACCTTC.

The J gene is TRBJ2-3, the V gene TRBV7-9, with 10 positions matching TRBD2. V was clipped by 5 bases and J by 5 bases; unmatched bases: 7. The CDR3 consists of 15 residues. Per germline, CDR1 SEHNR and CDR2 FQNEAQ (reference sequence). This chain's CDR3 is CASSVSGGPRDTQYF. CDR3 nucleotide sequence: TGTGCCAGCAGCGTTAGCGGGGGGCCTCGAGATACGCAGTATTTT.

The V call is TRBV20-1, the J call TRBJ2-2; D unresolved. The CDR3 runs to 15 residues. Germline V CDR1 and CDR2: DFQATT, SNEGSKA (reference sequence). The V end lost 3 bases, the J end lost 0 bases, and 11 bases lay between the germline ends. DNA of the CDR3: TGCAGTGCTAGTAGAAGCTTGGCGAACACCGGGGAGCTGTTTTTT. This sequence encodes CSASRSLANTGELFF.

This clonotype occurred many times. The V and J genes are TRBV6-4 and TRBJ2-2; the D call may be TRBD1 or TRBD2 (5 bases each). The CDR3 loop spans 15 amino acids. Per the germline V gene, CDR1 is MRHNA and CDR2 is SNTAGT. V lost 0 bases, J lost 6 bases, and 11 bases lay in between. The CDR3 loop reads CASSDSDGGAGELFF. In DNA, the CDR3 is TGTGCCAGCAGTGACTCTGATGGGGGTGCCGGGGAGCTGTTTTTT.

The chain uses TRBV7-2 and TRBJ2-3; perhaps TRBD2 as D (5 bases). This CDR3 region has 12 residues. The germline CDR1 and CDR2 sequences are SGHTA and FQGNSA. V was shortened by 5 bases and J by 4 bases, with 7 bases between the two germline ends. CDR3 bases: TGTGCCAGCAGCCTGAGGGCAGATACGCAGTATTTT. It encodes CASSLRADTQYF.

V usage is TRBV7-2 and J usage is TRBJ1-6; tentative D call: TRBD1 (5 bases). Germline CDR1 reads SGHTA; CDR2 reads FQGNSA. Trimming left V 5 bases short and J 8 bases short, with 19 bases between. CDR3 size: 16 residues. The CDR3 protein is CASSPRTGRVDSPLHF. CDR3 coding DNA: TGTGCCAGCAGCCCCCGCACAGGAAGGGTTGATTCACCCCTCCACTTT.

This clonotype was seen many times. J is TRBJ1-6 and V is TRBV20-1; D gene unclear. The CDR3 is made up of 15 amino acids. Germline V gene lookup returns CDR1 DFQATT and CDR2 SNEGSKA (reference sequence). The V end lost 5 bases, the J end lost 7 bases, and 18 bases lay between the germline ends. CDR3 in DNA: TGCAGTGCTGTAGTGAGCGCCGGGGAAAATTCACCCCTCCACTTT. Translation: CSAVVSAGENSPLHF.

This clonotype has just a few counts. The chain combines TRBV4-2 with TRBJ1-6, with 8 bases identical to TRBD1. J was trimmed by 9 bases and V by 3 bases; bases with no gene match: 7. From germline, CDR1 is LGHNA and CDR2 YNFKEQ. This CDR3 has 15 amino acids. The CDR3 loop reads CASSHKDRDASPLHF. The CDR3 nucleotides are TGTGCCAGCAGCCACAAGGACAGGGACGCTTCACCCCTCCACTTT.

V usage is TRBV7-9 and J usage is TRBJ2-1; the D gene is possibly TRBD1 (6 bases). The CDR3 sequence is 14 residues long. Trimming took 5 bases from V and 4 from J, leaving 12 bases between them. The germline V gene encodes CDR1 SEHNR and CDR2 FQNEAQ (reference sequence). CDR3 sequence (DNA): TGTGCCAGCAGCACTGGGACACCTTACAATGAGCAGTTCTTC. Protein sequence: CASSTGTPYNEQFF.

This clonotype has ten or more counts. The genes are TRBV11-2 and TRBJ2-1; TRBD2 aligns across 7 bases. The germline gives CDR1 SGHAT, CDR2 FQNNGV. V gave up 2 bases and J gave up 0 bases; unmatched junction bases: 4. The CDR3 length is 16 residues. The CDR3 coding sequence is TGTGCCAGCAGCTTATTCGGCGGGGGCTCCTACAATGAGCAGTTCTTC. This gives the protein CASSLFGGGSYNEQFF.

The chain links TRBV27 to TRBJ1-4, with D tentatively TRBD1 (5 bases). The V end lost 3 bases, the J end lost 6 bases, and 14 bases lay between the germline ends. The CDR3 has 15 residues. Per the germline V gene, CDR1 is MNHEY and CDR2 is SMNVEV (reference sequence). The CDR3 reads CASSLAWGDHEKLFF. In DNA, the CDR3 is TGTGCCAGCAGTTTGGCGTGGGGCGATCATGAAAAACTGTTTTTT. Drawing the rest from reference TRBV27 and TRBJ1-4, the complete variable domain is EAQVTQNPRYLITVTGKKLTVTCSQNMNHEYMSWYRQDPGLGLRQIYYSMNVEVTDKGDVPEGYKVSRKEKRNFPLILESPSPNQTSLYFCASSLAWGDHEKLFFGSGTQLSVL.

Many counts were recorded for this clonotype. One end of the junction varies from germline; a read error may be responsible. The chain recombines TRBV5-1 with TRBJ2-5; no definite D call. CDR1 is SGHRS, CDR2 YFSETQ, per germline. The CDR3 contains 13 residues. The CDR3 loop is CASSLVVGETQYF. The CDR3 nucleotides read TGTGCCAGCAGCTTAGTAGTGGGAGAGACCCAGTACTTC. Full variable domain (rest looked up from reference TRBV5-1 and TRBJ2-5): KAGVTQTPRYLIKTRGQQVTLSCSPISGHRSVSWYQQTPGQGLQFLFEYFSETQRNKGNFPGRFSGRQFSNSRSEMNVSTLELGDSALYLCASSLVVGETQYFGPGTRLLVL.